One sample yielded the 3 T cell receptor beta chains listed below, sequenced in a study of blood T cell repertoires in COVID-19 (dated by TCRdb to about 2020). Library preparation was by the immunoSEQ multiplex PCR assay. Entries here come from immuneACCESS through TCRdb and include only in-frame sequences with V and J called. Some clones fail to appear in such tables; in the studies checked, an unresolved V gene covers under half of the shortfall, and the cause of the remainder is unknown. The sample contains over 200,000 clones, 92% of them found a single time. The ten largest clones capture over 0.75% of the sample. Sequencing input: peripheral blood. These receptors were collected from a man in his sixties with COVID-19, enrolled during active disease.

The chain carries TRBV5-1 and TRBJ2-3, with 11 bases fitting TRBD2. J was trimmed by 6 bases and V by 2 bases; bases with no gene match: 8. Germline-derived CDR1 and CDR2 are SGHRS and YFSETQ. The length of the CDR3 is 16 residues. The CDR3 region is CASSFPTSGGRDTQYF. The CDR3 DNA is TGCGCCAGCAGCTTCCCCACTAGCGGGGGAAGGGATACGCAGTATTTT. Together with reference TRBV5-1 and TRBJ2-3, the CDR3 gives the full variable domain: KAGVTQTPRYLIKTRGQQVTLSCSPISGHRSVSWYQQTPGQGLQFLFEYFSETQRNKGNFPGRFSGRQFSNSRSEMNVSTLELGDSALYLCASSFPTSGGRDTQYFGPGTRLTVL.

The chain carries TRBV3-1 (or the pseudogene TRBV3-2) and TRBJ2-1; D remains unclear. The germline V gene encodes CDR1 LGHDT and CDR2 YNNKEL (reference sequence). V lost 2 bases, J lost 4 bases, and 9 bases lay in between. CDR3 length: 14 amino acids. Written as DNA, the CDR3 is TGTGCCAGCAGCCAACTTAAACGGTACAATGAGCAGTTCTTC. Translated, it gives CASSQLKRYNEQFF.

The chain uses TRBV2 and TRBJ1-1; TRBD1 aligns across 10 bases. Germline values: CDR1 SNHLY, CDR2 FYNNEI. Germline trimming cut 6 bases from V and 4 bases from J; bases unmatched to any gene: 5. The CDR3 is 14 amino acids. CDR3 bases: TGTGCCAGCAGGACGGGACAGGGGAGCACTGAAGCTTTCTTT. Translating it yields CASRTGQGSTEAFF.